This is a list of T cell receptor beta chains from one sample in a study of T cells in Graves' hyperthyroidism and ophthalmopathy. Using its own MiXCR run on the multiplex PCR reads, TCRdb lists one record per CDR3 protein. Of under 800,000 distinct CDR3 sequences in the sample, 11% to 15% were seen once. The sample was blood. The source is a young woman with Graves' hyperthyroidism. The CDR3 runs from the conserved cysteine through the conserved F or W. The D gene is left open where the match is weak. Rows may omit the clone size; those that give it use once, few, many or a size class.

TRBV10-3	.	TRBD2	TRBJ2-4	CAISELAGVGKGKNIQYF	TGTGCCATCAGTGAGCTAGCGGGAGTGGGGAAGGGCAAAAACATTCAGTACTTC
TRBV19	few	TRBD2	TRBJ2-1	CASHLWGGRVPGYEQFF	TGTGCCAGTCACCTGTGGGGGGGACGAGTTCCGGGATATGAGCAGTTCTTC
TRBV2	many	.	TRBJ2-5	CASSEDVFKETQYF	TGTGCCAGCAGTGAAGATGTTTTTAAAGAGACCCAGTACTTC
TRBV24-1	few	.	TRBJ1-6	CATSETFAGAPLHF	TGTGCCACCAGTGAAACCTTTGCTGGGGCACCCCTCCACTTT
TRBV19	.	TRBD1	TRBJ1-5	CASSPSDRGLGQPQHF	TGTGCCAGTAGTCCCTCGGACAGGGGGCTTGGTCAGCCCCAGCATTTT
TRBV6-1	few	.	TRBJ1-2	CASSRIQGEGYGYTF	TGTGCCAGCAGTAGAATACAGGGAGAAGGCTATGGCTACACCTTC
TRBV28	few	TRBD2	TRBJ2-7	CASRQPGLDYEQYF	TGTGCCAGCAGACAACCGGGACTAGACTACGAGCAGTACTTC
TRBV9	.	TRBD2	TRBJ2-3	CASSVSTSGFTDTQYF	TGTGCCAGCAGCGTCTCGACTAGCGGGTTCACAGATACGCAGTATTTT
TRBV7-8	.	.	TRBJ2-7	CASSLRTATSYEQYF	TGTGCCAGCAGCCTCCGGACAGCTACTTCCTACGAGCAGTACTTC
TRBV29-1	few	.	TRBJ2-7	CSVEIGSRNEQYF	TGCAGCGTTGAAATAGGGTCTAGGAACGAGCAGTACTTC
TRBV6-1	.	TRBD1	TRBJ1-1	CASSNPTGNTEAFF	TGTGCCAGCAGTAACCCGACAGGGAATACTGAAGCTTTCTTT
TRBV20-1	many	TRBD1	TRBJ1-5	CSARGDREFEPQHF	TGCAGTGCCAGGGGGGACAGGGAATTTGAGCCCCAGCATTTT
TRBV30	many	.	TRBJ2-5	CAWSEWETQYF	TGTGCCTGGAGTGAGTGGGAGACCCAGTACTTC